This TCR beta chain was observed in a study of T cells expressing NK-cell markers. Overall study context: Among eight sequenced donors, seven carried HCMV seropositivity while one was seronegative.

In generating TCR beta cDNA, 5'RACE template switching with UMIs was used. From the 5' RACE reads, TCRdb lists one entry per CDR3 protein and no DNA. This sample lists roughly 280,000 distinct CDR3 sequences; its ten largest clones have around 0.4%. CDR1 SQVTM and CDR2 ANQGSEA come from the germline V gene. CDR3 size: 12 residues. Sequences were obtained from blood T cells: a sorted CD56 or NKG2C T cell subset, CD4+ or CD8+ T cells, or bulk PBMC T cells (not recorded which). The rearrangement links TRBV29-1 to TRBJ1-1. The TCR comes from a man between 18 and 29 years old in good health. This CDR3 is CSVAATGTEAFF.